This T cell receptor (beta chain) was captured in a study of blood T cell repertoires in COVID-19. TCRdb's copy holds only in-frame clones and misses some; the assay was immunoSEQ multiplex PCR. This sample has tens of thousands of clones; around 86% occur once, and the top ten carry roughly 2.9%. Trimming cost V 1 base and J 8 bases; bases outside gene matches: 3. Looked up from germline, CDR1 is SGHRS and CDR2 is YFSETQ. The CDR3 contains 15 residues. V gene TRBV5-1 combines with J gene TRBJ1-6; TRBD1 matches 10 bases. The sample comprised peripheral blood. The receptor comes from an older man with acute or convalescent COVID-19. This CDR3 reads CASSLSGQGYSPLHF. The CDR3 DNA follows: TGCGCCAGCAGCTTGTCGGGACAGGGGTATTCACCCCTCCACTTT.